These T cell receptor beta chains were read from a single sample in a study of T-cell reconstitution after alpha-beta-depleted transplantation in children. MiXCR, run by TCRdb on the PCR reads, gives a single entry per CDR3 protein. The table lists just over 950,000 distinct CDR3 sequences, 25% to 35% of them singletons, with roughly 30% in the top ten. The sample was PBMCs, mostly from graft donor cells, taken 360 days after TCRalphabeta/CD19-depleted stem cell transplant. The source is a boy in the first two years of life who had a stem cell transplant for SCID, so the T cells may come from the graft donor. The CDR3 runs from the conserved cysteine through the conserved F or W. The D gene is left open where the match is weak. Some rows mark clone size as missing; the rest say once, few, many or name a class of expanded clone.

v_gene	d_gene	j_gene	abundance	len	CDR3aa	CDR3nt
TRBV7-3	TRBD1	TRBJ2-7	NA	17	CASSLVPTGIGSGEQYF	TGTGCCAGCAGCTTAGTACCGACAGGGATAGGGTCGGGAGAGCAGTACTTC
TRBV2	TRBD1	TRBJ2-5	NA	15	CASSGGQGLQETQYF	TGTGCCAGCAGTGGCGGACAGGGCTTACAAGAGACCCAGTACTTC
TRBV2	NA	TRBJ2-2	many	16	CASTWMGTGPTGELFF	TGTGCCAGCACTTGGATGGGTACAGGGCCTACCGGGGAGCTGTTTTTT
TRBV5-1	TRBD2	TRBJ2-2	NA	13	CASGHGRTGELFF	TGCGCCAGCGGACACGGGAGGACCGGGGAGCTGTTTTTT
TRBV6-1	NA	TRBJ1-4	few	14	CASRDRLEGEKLFF	TGTGCCAGCAGGGACCGTCTTGAGGGTGAAAAACTGTTTTTT
TRBV10-3	NA	TRBJ1-1	NA	14	CAISLREGDTEAFF	TGTGCCATCAGTCTCAGGGAAGGGGACACTGAAGCTTTCTTT
TRBV6-1	TRBD2	TRBJ2-1	NA	14	CASSRPGLANEQFF	TGTGCCAGCAGTCGCCCGGGACTAGCAAATGAGCAGTTCTTC
TRBV5-1	TRBD1	TRBJ2-5	once	16	CASSWTPGQAQETQYF	TGCGCCAGCAGCTGGACCCCGGGACAGGCACAAGAGACCCAGTACTTC
TRBV9	NA	TRBJ2-1	NA	16	CASSERTANSYNEQFF	TGTGCCAGCAGCGAACGGACAGCGAACTCCTACAATGAGCAGTTCTTC
TRBV5-1	NA	TRBJ2-3	few	14	CASSWGDGADTQYF	TGCGCCAGCAGCTGGGGGGACGGAGCAGATACGCAGTATTTT
TRBV19	NA	TRBJ2-1	few	16	CASSQLSLPRYNEQFF	TGTGCCAGTAGTCAACTATCCCTCCCCCGTTACAATGAGCAGTTCTTC
TRBV4-1	TRBD2	TRBJ2-3	NA	19	CASSQDTTGTTSSTDTQYF	TGCGCCAGCAGCCAAGATACTACGGGGACTACATCTAGCACAGATACGCAGTATTTT
TRBV12-3/TRBV12-4	NA	TRBJ2-1	NA	18	CASSFRQGPGLLYNEQFF	TGTGCCAGCAGTTTCAGACAGGGCCCGGGACTCCTCTACAATGAGCAGTTCTTC
TRBV7-8	NA	TRBJ1-5	few	14	CASSPRGRGQPQHF	TGTGCCAGCAGCCCTAGGGGACGCGGTCAGCCCCAGCATTTT
TRBV3-1	TRBD2	TRBJ2-1	few	14	CASSQVRTSHEQFF	TGTGCCAGCAGCCAAGTTCGGACTAGCCATGAGCAGTTCTTC
TRBV4-1	TRBD1	TRBJ2-7	few	14	CASSLWTGLDEQYF	TGCGCCAGCAGCCTATGGACAGGGCTCGACGAGCAGTACTTC
TRBV20-1	NA	TRBJ2-1	NA	16	CSASHIEGGSYNEQFF	TGCAGTGCTAGTCACATAGAGGGTGGCTCCTACAATGAGCAGTTCTTC
TRBV29-1	NA	TRBJ2-6	many	14	CSVGGSSGANVLTF	TGCAGCGTCGGGGGAAGCTCTGGGGCCAACGTCCTGACTTTC
TRBV4-3	NA	TRBJ1-1	NA	15	CASSFNTNLGYEAFF	TGCGCCAGCAGCTTCAACACCAACCTAGGGTATGAAGCTTTCTTT
TRBV4-2	NA	TRBJ2-1	NA	16	CASSSHREDNVNEQFF	TGTGCCAGCAGCAGCCACAGGGAAGATAACGTCAATGAGCAGTTCTTC
TRBV5-1	NA	TRBJ2-7	NA	14	CASSLVTGNYEQYF	TGCGCCAGCAGCTTGGTTACAGGGAACTACGAGCAGTACTTC
TRBV7-9	NA	TRBJ2-2	few	14	CASSLLTNTGELFF	TGTGCCAGCAGCTTACTGACGAACACCGGGGAGCTGTTTTTT
TRBV3-1	NA	TRBJ1-6	many	15	CASSINGQGYSPLHF	TGTGCCAGCAGCATCAATGGGCAGGGGTATTCACCCCTCCACTTT
TRBV6-2/TRBV6-3	TRBD1	TRBJ1-5	NA	17	CASSKPRGGESNQPQHF	TGTGCCAGCAGCAAGCCCAGGGGGGGAGAGAGCAATCAGCCCCAGCATTTT
TRBV3-1	NA	TRBJ1-3	few	15	CASSNDGTRGNTIYF	TGTGCCAGCAGTAACGATGGGACACGGGGAAACACCATATATTTT
TRBV30	NA	TRBJ2-1	few	14	CAWSAGRSYNEQFF	TGTGCCTGGAGTGCGGGGAGGTCCTACAATGAGCAGTTCTTC
TRBV5-1	NA	TRBJ1-2	NA	14	CASSLDSQYYGYTF	TGCGCCAGCAGCTTGGACAGTCAGTACTATGGCTACACCTTC
TRBV7-2	NA	TRBJ1-4	NA	16	CASSYRGPGGNEKLFF	TGTGCCAGCAGTTATCGGGGGCCCGGCGGTAATGAAAAACTGTTTTTT
TRBV6-1	TRBD1	TRBJ1-1	NA	14	CASRTGGGNTEAFF	TGTGCCAGCAGGACAGGGGGAGGGAACACTGAAGCTTTCTTT
TRBV28	NA	TRBJ1-6	few	15	CASSLGDIGNSPLHF	TGTGCCAGCAGTTTAGGGGACATAGGAAATTCACCCCTCCACTTT
TRBV25-1	NA	TRBJ1-1	NA	13	CASSAPDAHGAFF	TGTGCCAGCAGTGCCCCGGACGCGCACGGCGCTTTCTTT
TRBV6-5	NA	TRBJ2-1	NA	15	CASSYLASTYNEQFF	TGTGCCAGCAGTTACCTTGCAAGTACCTACAATGAGCAGTTCTTC
TRBV24-1	TRBD1	TRBJ2-5	NA	14	CATSDGTGRETQYF	TGTGCCACCAGTGATGGGACAGGGCGGGAGACCCAGTACTTC
TRBV15	TRBD1	TRBJ1-1	NA	19	CATSRDRRSSDRGNTEAFF	TGTGCCACCAGCAGAGATCGCCGGTCTTCTGACAGGGGTAACACTGAAGCTTTCTTT
TRBV10-3	NA	TRBJ2-3	few	14	CAISTGYLTDTQYF	TGTGCCATCAGTACAGGATACCTCACAGATACGCAGTATTTT
TRBV2	NA	TRBJ2-1	NA	13	CASSPNFRNEQFF	TGTGCCAGCAGTCCAAACTTTCGCAATGAGCAGTTCTTC
TRBV28	NA	TRBJ1-2	few	15	CASSLPTASNYGYTF	TGTGCCAGCAGTTTACCGACAGCCTCAAACTATGGCTACACCTTC
TRBV5-1	NA	TRBJ2-5	NA	14	CASSLEPGTETQYF	TGCGCCAGCAGCTTGGAACCGGGGACGGAGACCCAGTACTTC
TRBV5-1	TRBD2	TRBJ2-5	NA	16	CASSSLAGGPGETQYF	TGCGCCAGCAGCTCCTTAGCGGGGGGGCCGGGGGAGACCCAGTACTTC
TRBV15	TRBD1	TRBJ2-3	few	16	CATSRNRGLGTDTQYF	TGTGCCACCAGCCGTAACAGGGGGCTGGGCACAGATACGCAGTATTTT
TRBV6-5	TRBD2	TRBJ2-1	NA	17	CASSYLATSGGAREQFF	TGTGCCAGCAGTTATCTGGCGACTAGCGGGGGGGCACGGGAGCAGTTCTTC
TRBV28	NA	TRBJ2-2	NA	14	CASSLWGLAGELFF	TGTGCCAGCAGTTTATGGGGGCTGGCCGGGGAGCTGTTTTTT
TRBV5-6	NA	TRBJ2-3	few	15	CASNLRGIQPDTQYF	TGTGCCAGCAACCTGCGGGGTATTCAACCAGATACGCAGTATTTT
TRBV7-2	NA	TRBJ2-5	NA	15	CASNVAAGSQETQYF	TGTGCCAGCAACGTAGCAGCGGGCAGCCAAGAGACCCAGTACTTC
TRBV2	TRBD2	TRBJ2-2	NA	15	CATSGTSVKVGELFF	TGTGCCACCAGCGGGACTAGCGTGAAAGTCGGGGAGCTGTTTTTT
TRBV6-5	TRBD1	TRBJ1-5	NA	17	CASRPNRGRGSNQPQHF	TGTGCCAGCAGGCCAAACAGGGGGCGCGGGAGCAATCAGCCCCAGCATTTT
TRBV7-9	NA	TRBJ2-2	NA	15	CASSLVAASTGELFF	TGTGCCAGCAGCTTAGTGGCGGCTTCCACCGGGGAGCTGTTTTTT
TRBV11-2	TRBD2	TRBJ2-3	NA	14	CASSHPGRGDTQYF	TGTGCCAGCAGCCACCCGGGGCGGGGGGATACGCAGTATTTT
TRBV20-1	NA	TRBJ2-7	NA	16	CSARDRWTVLSYEQYF	TGCAGTGCTAGAGATCGATGGACAGTACTATCCTACGAGCAGTACTTC